The rows below give T cell receptor beta chains drawn from one sample of a study of blood T cell repertoires in COVID-19. Profiling relied on immunoSEQ multiplex PCR, and the TCRdb table lists in-frame clones only, not all of them. The sample lists roughly 250,000 clones, roughly 82% occurring once. What was sequenced was peripheral blood. The receptor source for this set is a woman older than 75 with active or convalescent COVID-19. Both conserved end residues are part of each CDR3. Fields, in order: D gene, J gene, V gene, clone size, CDR3 protein, CDR3 DNA. D genes are given only for firm matches. Clone size is shown for a subset of rows, as once, few, many or a class of expanded clone.

d_call: .; j_call: TRBJ2-2; v_call: TRBV3-1/TRBV3-2; clone_size: .; cdr3_aa: CASSGATNTGELFF; cdr3_nt: TGTGCCAGCAGCGGAGCGACGAACACCGGGGAGCTGTTTTTT
d_call: .; j_call: TRBJ1-1; v_call: TRBV25-1; clone_size: .; cdr3_aa: CASSAGMNTEAFF; cdr3_nt: TGTGCCAGCAGTGCGGGGATGAACACTGAAGCTTTCTTT
d_call: TRBD1; j_call: TRBJ2-7; v_call: TRBV27; clone_size: .; cdr3_aa: CASSLSQGAYEQYF; cdr3_nt: TGTGCCAGCAGTTTGTCACAGGGGGCTTACGAGCAGTACTTC
d_call: .; j_call: TRBJ1-2; v_call: TRBV25-1; clone_size: few; cdr3_aa: CASSEGLGVGYTF; cdr3_nt: TGTGCCAGCAGTGAAGGGTTAGGGGTTGGCTACACCTTC
d_call: TRBD2; j_call: TRBJ2-1; v_call: TRBV24-1; clone_size: .; cdr3_aa: CATGTSGRGNEQFF; cdr3_nt: TGTGCCACCGGGACTAGCGGGAGGGGAAATGAGCAGTTCTTC
d_call: .; j_call: TRBJ2-2; v_call: TRBV5-1; clone_size: few; cdr3_aa: CASSLTSGAGELFF; cdr3_nt: TGCGCCAGCAGCTTGACTTCCGGGGCCGGGGAGCTGTTTTTT
d_call: .; j_call: TRBJ2-1; v_call: TRBV3-1/TRBV3-2; clone_size: .; cdr3_aa: CASSQDPGTLEQFF; cdr3_nt: TGTGCCAGCAGCCAAGACCCCGGGACTCTTGAGCAGTTCTTC
d_call: TRBD1; j_call: TRBJ1-1; v_call: TRBV7-2; clone_size: .; cdr3_aa: CASSPGGPTNTEAFF; cdr3_nt: TGTGCCAGCAGCCCAGGGGGACCTACGAACACTGAAGCTTTCTTT
d_call: .; j_call: TRBJ2-4; v_call: TRBV5-1; clone_size: .; cdr3_aa: CASSLEWGVTNIQYF; cdr3_nt: TGCGCCAGCAGCTTGGAATGGGGGGTCACAAACATTCAGTACTTC
d_call: .; j_call: TRBJ2-5; v_call: TRBV5-1; clone_size: .; cdr3_aa: CASSLSAGRPGETQYF; cdr3_nt: TGCGCCAGCAGCCTATCCGCAGGTCGTCCAGGGGAGACCCAGTACTTC
d_call: .; j_call: TRBJ1-1; v_call: TRBV12-3/TRBV12-4; clone_size: few; cdr3_aa: CASSLASEAFF; cdr3_nt: TGTGCCAGCAGTTTAGCGTCGGAAGCTTTCTTT
d_call: TRBD1; j_call: TRBJ1-5; v_call: TRBV6-2/TRBV6-3; clone_size: many; cdr3_aa: CASRYTGQGRYSNQPQHF; cdr3_nt: TGTGCCAGCAGGTACACGGGACAGGGGAGATATAGCAATCAGCCCCAGCATTTT
d_call: TRBD1; j_call: TRBJ1-4; v_call: TRBV15; clone_size: .; cdr3_aa: CATRPHGQGNEKLFF; cdr3_nt: TGTGCCACCCGCCCTCATGGACAGGGGAATGAAAAACTGTTTTTT